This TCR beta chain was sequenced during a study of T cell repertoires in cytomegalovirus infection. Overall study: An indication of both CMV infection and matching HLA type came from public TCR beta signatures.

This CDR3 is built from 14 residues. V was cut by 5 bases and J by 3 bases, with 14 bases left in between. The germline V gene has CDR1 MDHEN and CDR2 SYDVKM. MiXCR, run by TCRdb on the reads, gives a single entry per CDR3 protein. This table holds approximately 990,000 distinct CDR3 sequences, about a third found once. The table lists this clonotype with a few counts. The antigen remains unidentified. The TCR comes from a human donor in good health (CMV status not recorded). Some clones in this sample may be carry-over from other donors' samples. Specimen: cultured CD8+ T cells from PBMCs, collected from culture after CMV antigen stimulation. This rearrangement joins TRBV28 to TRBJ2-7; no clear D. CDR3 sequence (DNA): TGTGCCAGCAGTCGGGCGGACGGTTACTACGAGCAGTACGTC. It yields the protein CASSRADGYYEQYV.